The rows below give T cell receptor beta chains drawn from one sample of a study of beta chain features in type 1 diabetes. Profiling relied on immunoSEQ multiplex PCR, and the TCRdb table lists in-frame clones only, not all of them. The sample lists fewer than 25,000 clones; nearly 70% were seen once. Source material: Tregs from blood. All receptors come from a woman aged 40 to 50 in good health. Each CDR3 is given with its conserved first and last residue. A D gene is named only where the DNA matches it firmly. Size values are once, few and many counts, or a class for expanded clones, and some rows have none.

CDR3 DNA: TGCAGCGTTGAGGGAGGGTTCGGCTACACCTTC; CDR3 protein: CSVEGGFGYTF; J gene: TRBJ1-2; clone size: once; V gene: TRBV29-1; D gene: NA
CDR3 DNA: TGTGCTAGTGGTTTGGGCCAGACTAGCGGGGGTCTGGGTGAGCAGTTCTTC; CDR3 protein: CASGLGQTSGGLGEQFF; J gene: TRBJ2-1; clone size: NA; V gene: TRBV12-5; D gene: TRBD2
CDR3 DNA: TGTGCTAGTGGTGGGGGGACTAACCTGGGCTACACCTTC; CDR3 protein: CASGGGTNLGYTF; J gene: TRBJ1-2; clone size: NA; V gene: TRBV12-5; D gene: NA
CDR3 DNA: TGTGCCAGCAGCGAGAGGGCCGGGACAGGGGTAACCGGGGAGCTGTTTTTT; CDR3 protein: CASSERAGTGVTGELFF; J gene: TRBJ2-2; clone size: NA; V gene: TRBV9; D gene: TRBD1
CDR3 DNA: TGTGCCAGCAGCCGAGCGGGGAGACAAGAGACCCAGTACTTC; CDR3 protein: CASSRAGRQETQYF; J gene: TRBJ2-5; clone size: few; V gene: TRBV7-2; D gene: TRBD2
CDR3 DNA: TGTGCCAGTAGTATAGATTTGGGGAGCCCCTCTCGCTCCTACGAGCAGTACTTC; CDR3 protein: CASSIDLGSPSRSYEQYF; J gene: TRBJ2-7; clone size: NA; V gene: TRBV19; D gene: NA
CDR3 DNA: TGCAGCGTCCACCGACAGACAGATACGCAGTATTTT; CDR3 protein: CSVHRQTDTQYF; J gene: TRBJ2-3; clone size: few; V gene: TRBV29-1; D gene: NA
CDR3 DNA: TGTGCCAGCAGCCTACATCAGGGGAGCTACAATGAGCAGTTCTTC; CDR3 protein: CASSLHQGSYNEQFF; J gene: TRBJ2-1; clone size: NA; V gene: TRBV14; D gene: NA
CDR3 DNA: TGTGCCAGCGCGCGGGGGGTCTCCTACGAGCAGTACTTC; CDR3 protein: CASARGVSYEQYF; J gene: TRBJ2-7; clone size: NA; V gene: TRBV25-1; D gene: TRBD2
CDR3 DNA: TGTGCCAGCAGCATTAGCGGGGGCCAAGAGACCCAGTACTTC; CDR3 protein: CASSISGGQETQYF; J gene: TRBJ2-5; clone size: few; V gene: TRBV7-6; D gene: TRBD2
CDR3 DNA: TGTGCCAGCAGCTTAGAACAGAAGAGCTCCTACGAGCAGTACTTC; CDR3 protein: CASSLEQKSSYEQYF; J gene: TRBJ2-7; clone size: once; V gene: TRBV7-9; D gene: NA
CDR3 DNA: TGTGCCATCCGTCGGCAGGACTACGAGCAGTACTTC; CDR3 protein: CAIRRQDYEQYF; J gene: TRBJ2-7; clone size: NA; V gene: TRBV10-3; D gene: NA
CDR3 DNA: TGTGCCAGTAGTATATCTAGCGGAGAGACCCAGTACTTC; CDR3 protein: CASSISSGETQYF; J gene: TRBJ2-5; clone size: NA; V gene: TRBV19; D gene: TRBD2
CDR3 DNA: TGCGCCAGCAGCCACGGTAGGACTGGCACTGAAGCTTTCTTT; CDR3 protein: CASSHGRTGTEAFF; J gene: TRBJ1-1; clone size: NA; V gene: TRBV4-3; D gene: NA
CDR3 DNA: TGTGCCAGCAGTTACGTGGGCGAAGCTTTCTTT; CDR3 protein: CASSYVGEAFF; J gene: TRBJ1-1; clone size: NA; V gene: TRBV6-6; D gene: NA
CDR3 DNA: TGTGCCAGCAGGTTCGGGACAGGGGGCGGGTACGAGCAGTACTTC; CDR3 protein: CASRFGTGGGYEQYF; J gene: TRBJ2-7; clone size: NA; V gene: TRBV27; D gene: TRBD1
CDR3 DNA: TGCGCCAGCATTAAGGACAGGGGGCGCGAGCAGTACTTC; CDR3 protein: CASIKDRGREQYF; J gene: TRBJ2-7; clone size: NA; V gene: TRBV10-2; D gene: TRBD1
CDR3 DNA: TGTGCCAGTAGTCCTCCACCCCCAGGTATCACTGAAGCTTTCTTT; CDR3 protein: CASSPPPPGITEAFF; J gene: TRBJ1-1; clone size: NA; V gene: TRBV19; D gene: NA
CDR3 DNA: TGTGCCAGCAGCGTCAGACAGGGGATCTATGGCTACACCTTC; CDR3 protein: CASSVRQGIYGYTF; J gene: TRBJ1-2; clone size: NA; V gene: TRBV7-2; D gene: TRBD1
CDR3 DNA: TGTGCCATAAAAAAAACAGGGTACTACGAGCAGTACTTC; CDR3 protein: CAIKKTGYYEQYF; J gene: TRBJ2-7; clone size: NA; V gene: TRBV10-3; D gene: NA
CDR3 DNA: TGTGCCAGTAGCGGGGGGCGCAATCAGCCCCAGCATTTT; CDR3 protein: CASSGGRNQPQHF; J gene: TRBJ1-5; clone size: NA; V gene: TRBV19; D gene: NA
CDR3 DNA: TGTGCCATCGGAAAGCCCGAAGCGAATGAGCAGTTCTTC; CDR3 protein: CAIGKPEANEQFF; J gene: TRBJ2-1; clone size: few; V gene: TRBV10-3; D gene: NA
CDR3 DNA: TGTGCCAGCAGCTCGCGGCGGGGCTCCAATGAGCAGTTCTTC; CDR3 protein: CASSSRRGSNEQFF; J gene: TRBJ2-1; clone size: NA; V gene: TRBV7-2; D gene: NA
CDR3 DNA: TGCGCCAGCAGCCAAGACCATAGCGGGGGAACCTACGAGCAGTACTTC; CDR3 protein: CASSQDHSGGTYEQYF; J gene: TRBJ2-7; clone size: NA; V gene: TRBV4-1; D gene: TRBD2
CDR3 DNA: TGTGCCAGCAGCGTAGGGCTAGCGGGGGGGTTGTACTACAATGAGCAGTTCTTC; CDR3 protein: CASSVGLAGGLYYNEQFF; J gene: TRBJ2-1; clone size: once; V gene: TRBV9; D gene: TRBD2
CDR3 DNA: TGTGCCAGCAGTGGGGACACAGGAAATCAGCCCCAGCATTTT; CDR3 protein: CASSGDTGNQPQHF; J gene: TRBJ1-5; clone size: NA; V gene: TRBV6-1; D gene: NA
CDR3 DNA: TGTGCCAGCAGCCGGGACAGGTTCACAGATACGCAGTATTTT; CDR3 protein: CASSRDRFTDTQYF; J gene: TRBJ2-3; clone size: few; V gene: TRBV7-9; D gene: TRBD1
CDR3 DNA: TGTGCCAGCAGCTTGGTAGGACTAGATTACGAGCAGTACTTC; CDR3 protein: CASSLVGLDYEQYF; J gene: TRBJ2-7; clone size: NA; V gene: TRBV5-6; D gene: TRBD2
CDR3 DNA: TGCAGCGTTAGGAGGGCGGCCCACGAGCAGTACTTC; CDR3 protein: CSVRRAAHEQYF; J gene: TRBJ2-7; clone size: NA; V gene: TRBV29-1; D gene: NA
CDR3 DNA: TGTGCCAGCTCACCAGTGAACGACAGTCCCTATGGCTACACCTTC; CDR3 protein: CASSPVNDSPYGYTF; J gene: TRBJ1-2; clone size: NA; V gene: TRBV18; D gene: NA
CDR3 DNA: TGTGCCAGCAGGGGGCCTAGCGGGGGGTACAATGAGCAGTTCTTC; CDR3 protein: CASRGPSGGYNEQFF; J gene: TRBJ2-1; clone size: NA; V gene: TRBV2; D gene: TRBD2
CDR3 DNA: TGTGCCAGCGGGACAGGGACGGAGAGCACAGATACGCAGTATTTT; CDR3 protein: CASGTGTESTDTQYF; J gene: TRBJ2-3; clone size: NA; V gene: TRBV28; D gene: TRBD1
CDR3 DNA: TGTGCCAGCAGTTCCTTGGGGACAGCGAACGAGCAGTACTTC; CDR3 protein: CASSSLGTANEQYF; J gene: TRBJ2-7; clone size: NA; V gene: TRBV6-6; D gene: TRBD1
CDR3 DNA: TGTGCCAGCAGAATTGGACAGGGTAGTTTCTATAATTCACCCCTCCACTTT; CDR3 protein: CASRIGQGSFYNSPLHF; J gene: TRBJ1-6; clone size: few; V gene: TRBV2; D gene: TRBD1
CDR3 DNA: TGTGCCAGCTCACCCACCCCCCCGGGACTAGCGGGGGGGCGCTACAATGAGCAGTTCTTC; CDR3 protein: CASSPTPPGLAGGRYNEQFF; J gene: TRBJ2-1; clone size: NA; V gene: TRBV18; D gene: TRBD2
CDR3 DNA: TGTGCCAGTAGTATATCCGGGGAAGGCTACACCTTC; CDR3 protein: CASSISGEGYTF; J gene: TRBJ1-2; clone size: NA; V gene: TRBV19; D gene: NA
CDR3 DNA: TGCGCCAGCAGTCTGAGCGGGGGGGCATACAATGAGCAGTTCTTC; CDR3 protein: CASSLSGGAYNEQFF; J gene: TRBJ2-1; clone size: NA; V gene: TRBV5-1; D gene: TRBD2
CDR3 DNA: TGTGCCAGCAGCCCAGGGGGCCTATACAATGAGCAGTTCTTC; CDR3 protein: CASSPGGLYNEQFF; J gene: TRBJ2-1; clone size: NA; V gene: TRBV6-5; D gene: TRBD1
CDR3 DNA: TGTGCCAGCAGCTTAGAAATTGCAGGGAGCAATCAGCCCCAGCATTTT; CDR3 protein: CASSLEIAGSNQPQHF; J gene: TRBJ1-5; clone size: NA; V gene: TRBV7-6; D gene: NA
CDR3 DNA: TGTGCCAGCAGTTTCCCTGGGAGGGTCGCTGAGCAGTTCTTC; CDR3 protein: CASSFPGRVAEQFF; J gene: TRBJ2-1; clone size: NA; V gene: TRBV25-1; D gene: TRBD2
CDR3 DNA: TGTGCCACCAGAGGGGTTCACGAGCAGTACTTC; CDR3 protein: CATRGVHEQYF; J gene: TRBJ2-7; clone size: NA; V gene: TRBV6-1; D gene: NA
CDR3 DNA: TGCGCCAGCAGCTGGGCCGTTAGCGGGGAGAGCCAAGAGACCCAGTACTTC; CDR3 protein: CASSWAVSGESQETQYF; J gene: TRBJ2-5; clone size: NA; V gene: TRBV5-1; D gene: TRBD2
CDR3 DNA: TGTGCCAGCAGCTTAATGTACGAGCAGTACTTC; CDR3 protein: CASSLMYEQYF; J gene: TRBJ2-7; clone size: NA; V gene: TRBV7-2; D gene: NA
CDR3 DNA: TGCGCCAGCAGCACTAGCGGGGAGAATGAGCAGTTCTTC; CDR3 protein: CASSTSGENEQFF; J gene: TRBJ2-1; clone size: NA; V gene: TRBV10-1; D gene: TRBD2
CDR3 DNA: TGTGCCAGCAGCTTGGTGTGGGGAGGCAGCTATAATTCCCCCCTCCACTTT; CDR3 protein: CASSLVWGGSYNSPLHF; J gene: TRBJ1-6; clone size: NA; V gene: TRBV5-5; D gene: NA
CDR3 DNA: TGTGCCAGCACTGGACTGGACTTAGGAGAGACCCAGTACTTC; CDR3 protein: CASTGLDLGETQYF; J gene: TRBJ2-5; clone size: NA; V gene: TRBV2; D gene: NA
CDR3 DNA: TGTGCCAGCAGTGCTGAACAGGGCAGGAGCTATGGCTACACCTTC; CDR3 protein: CASSAEQGRSYGYTF; J gene: TRBJ1-2; clone size: NA; V gene: TRBV2; D gene: NA
CDR3 DNA: TGCGCCAGCAGCTTGGGAGCCGGTTTGCAGTACTTC; CDR3 protein: CASSLGAGLQYF; J gene: TRBJ2-7; clone size: NA; V gene: TRBV5-1; D gene: NA
CDR3 DNA: TGTGCCAGCTCACCACCGCACGCCTACGAGCAGTACTTC; CDR3 protein: CASSPPHAYEQYF; J gene: TRBJ2-7; clone size: NA; V gene: TRBV18; D gene: NA
CDR3 DNA: TGTGCCAGCAGCGCCCGACAGGAGACCCCCGTGTATCGCTACAATGAGCAGTTCTTC; CDR3 protein: CASSARQETPVYRYNEQFF; J gene: TRBJ2-1; clone size: NA; V gene: TRBV9; D gene: NA
CDR3 DNA: TGTGCCAGCAGGGACATTAGCAATCAGCCCCAGCATTTT; CDR3 protein: CASRDISNQPQHF; J gene: TRBJ1-5; clone size: few; V gene: TRBV6-1; D gene: NA
CDR3 DNA: TGCAGCGTACTAGCGGATACCTACAATGAGCAGTTCTTC; CDR3 protein: CSVLADTYNEQFF; J gene: TRBJ2-1; clone size: NA; V gene: TRBV29-1; D gene: TRBD2
CDR3 DNA: TGCGCCAGCAGCTTGGAACTTTCCTACGAGCAGTACTTC; CDR3 protein: CASSLELSYEQYF; J gene: TRBJ2-7; clone size: NA; V gene: TRBV5-1; D gene: NA
CDR3 DNA: TGTGCCAGCAGCCTTATATGGGCAAGCCCCTACGAGCAGTACTTC; CDR3 protein: CASSLIWASPYEQYF; J gene: TRBJ2-7; clone size: NA; V gene: TRBV6-1; D gene: NA